These 18 T cell receptor beta chains were sequenced from one sample in a study of shared clonotypes between healthy human individuals. Cells designated naive CD8 were CD45RO-negative and were positively selected for CCR7, with terminally differentiated effector memory CD45RA+ cells excluded. Method: immunoSEQ multiplex PCR; TCRdb's copy keeps in-frame clones and lacks some. Here the sample spans millions of clones, about 94% being singletons. Input material: naive CD8+ T cells sorted from blood. Every receptor here comes from a man between 18 and 35 years old in good health.

This clone was seen a single time. The chain combines TRBV7-9 with TRBJ1-5; D call uncertain. CDR1 and CDR2 (germline): SEHNR, FQNEAQ (reference sequence). CDR3 length: 12 residues. Trimming removed 6 bases from V and 5 bases from J, with 8 bases in between. The CDR3 reads CASRNGDQPQHF. The CDR3 bases are TGTGCCAGCAGAAACGGGGATCAGCCCCAGCATTTT.

CDR3 nucleotide sequence: TGTGCCATAGGGCGACAGGGGGATTACACTGAAGCTTTCTTT. Its translation is CAIGRQGDYTEAFF. The chain recombines TRBV15 with TRBJ1-1; 9 bases align to TRBD1. With 10 bases clipped from V and 3 bases from J, the junction kept 9 bases outside the gene matches. From germline, CDR1 is LNHNV and CDR2 YYDKDF (reference sequence). The CDR3 sequence is 14 residues long.

The chain recombines TRBV7-9 with TRBJ1-3, with D uncertain. Germline V gene lookup returns CDR1 SEHNR and CDR2 FQNEAQ (reference sequence). V was pared by 5 bases and J by 0 bases, with 8 bases between. CDR3 length equals 14 residues. CDR3 in DNA: TGTGCCAGCAGCGCAATAAGCTCTGGAAACACCATATATTTT. This translates into CASSAISSGNTIYF. The full variable domain, completed using reference TRBV7-9 and TRBJ1-3, is DTGVSQNPRHKITKRGQNVTFRCDPISEHNRLYWYRQTLGQGPEFLTYFQNEAQLEKSRLLSDRFSAERPKGSFSTLEIQRTEQGDSAMYLCASSAISSGNTIYFGEGSWLTVV.

The gene calls are TRBV7-9 and TRBJ2-7, with D possibly being TRBD1 or TRBD2 (5 bases each). Trimming removed 2 bases at V and 7 bases at J, with 18 bases between. Germline-derived CDR1 and CDR2 are SEHNR and FQNEAQ (reference sequence). This CDR3 has 15 amino acids. The chain's CDR3 is CASSLFRDLNEEQYF. As DNA, the CDR3 is TGTGCCAGCAGCTTATTCCGGGACCTAAACGAGGAGCAGTACTTC.

Only a few counts were recorded for this clone. V is TRBV11-2 and J is TRBJ1-5; D not resolved. The CDR3 sequence is 13 residues long. Germline V gene data show CDR1 as SGHAT and CDR2 as FQNNGV. V was pared by 8 bases and J by 7 bases, with 15 bases between. The CDR3 coding sequence is TGTGCCAGCGCCCTGTTCCCGCAGCAGCCCCAGCATTTT. This translates into CASALFPQQPQHF.

This clone has only one observation. The V call is TRBV11-3, the J call TRBJ2-3, with 10 bases identical to TRBD2. V shed 5 bases and J 0 bases; nucleotides not matched to a gene: 11. The CDR3 loop spans 18 amino acids. CDR1 and CDR2 from the germline V gene are SGHNT and YENEEA. This CDR3 reads CASSPGPTSGASTDTQYF. DNA of the CDR3: TGTGCCAGCAGCCCAGGGCCTACTAGCGGGGCAAGCACAGATACGCAGTATTTT.

This clone was found once. Other DNA sequences of this sample code for an identical CDR3. This chain uses TRBV27 with TRBJ1-5, with a weak D call TRBD1 (5 bases). The CDR3 spans 14 residues. Trimming took 2 bases from V and 4 from J, leaving 9 bases between them. Looked up from germline, CDR1 is MNHEY and CDR2 is SMNVEV (reference sequence). CDR3 sequence (DNA): TGTGCCAGCAGTTTAGGCGGGGGAAATCAGCCCCAGCATTTT. Translated, it gives CASSLGGGNQPQHF.

This clone was recorded a few times. The chain combines TRBV7-9 with TRBJ1-2; D is ambiguous. Germline V gives CDR1 SEHNR, CDR2 FQNEAQ (reference sequence). The CDR3 is 12 residues long. The V end lost 2 bases, the J end lost 7 bases, and 8 bases lay between the germline ends. CDR3 protein: CASSLFEGGYTF. CDR3 coding DNA: TGTGCCAGCAGCTTATTCGAGGGTGGCTACACCTTC.

The chain links TRBV9 to TRBJ2-1; 7 positions agree with TRBD1. Trimming cost V 4 bases and J 6 bases; bases outside gene matches: 10. Germline CDR1 and CDR2: SGDLS and YYNGEE. CDR3 size: 15 residues. The CDR3 spells CASSPSGTVFNEQFF. CDR3 coding DNA: TGTGCCAGCAGCCCATCCGGGACAGTGTTCAATGAGCAGTTCTTC.

The chain employs TRBV4-3 and TRBJ2-4; D might be TRBD1 (5 bases). V lost 2 bases and J 13 bases, leaving 21 bases between the germline ends. Per germline, CDR1 LGHNA and CDR2 YSLEER. This CDR3 has 15 residues. Here the CDR3 DNA reads TGCGCCAGCAGCCAAATACTTGCGGACAAGGTGAGCCAGTACTTC. Its translation is CASSQILADKVSQYF.

The chain employs TRBV27 and TRBJ2-2; tentatively, D is TRBD2 (5 bases). V was shortened by 5 bases and J by 3 bases, with 19 bases between the two germline ends. Germline lookup yields CDR1 MNHEY and CDR2 SMNVEV (reference sequence). The CDR3 sequence is 17 residues long. The DNA of the CDR3 is TGTGCCAGCAGTCTCTATGGAGGATCTAGGGACACCGGGGAGCTGTTTTTT. It codes for CASSLYGGSRDTGELFF.

The rearrangement links TRBV11-2 to TRBJ2-7; TRBD2 matches at 10 bases. CDR3 size: 12 residues. Trimming removed 10 bases from V and 3 bases from J; junction bases left unmatched: 3. Germline V gene sequence: CDR1 SGHAT, CDR2 FQNNGV. The CDR3 bases are TGTGCCACCCAGCGGGGGGGCTACGAGCAGTACTTC. Encoded protein: CATQRGGYEQYF.

The V and J genes are TRBV6-6 and TRBJ2-7; possible D gene TRBD1, 5 bases. Trimming removed 4 bases from V and 2 bases from J, with 9 bases in between. The germline V gene encodes CDR1 MNHNY and CDR2 SVGAGI (reference sequence). The length of the CDR3 is 13 residues. The CDR3 DNA sequence: TGTGCCAGCAGTTTCGACAGTCCCTACGAGCAGTACTTC. Translation gives CASSFDSPYEQYF.

There are a few counts of this clone. The V and J genes are TRBV30 and TRBJ1-5; D is possibly TRBD1 (6 bases). CDR3 length: 15 amino acids. V was cut by 5 bases and J by 2 bases, with 16 bases left in between. The V gene's germline CDR1 is GTSNPN and CDR2 SVGIG (reference sequence). CDR3 in DNA: TGTGCCTGGGATGAGGGGGTCGGAGGCAATCAGCCCCAGCATTTT. Protein sequence: CAWDEGVGGNQPQHF.

CDR3 residues: CASSSPGVYNEQFF. In nucleotides, the CDR3 is TGTGCCAGCAGCTCCCCAGGGGTTTACAATGAGCAGTTCTTC. The J gene is TRBJ2-1, the V gene TRBV7-9, with D tentatively TRBD1 (6 bases). CDR3 length: 14 residues. CDR1 SEHNR and CDR2 FQNEAQ come from the germline V gene (reference sequence). Trimming stripped 4 bases from V and 4 bases from J, with 11 bases between.

Comment on this clone: At the DNA level, this CDR3 is encoded by other sequences in the same sample as well. The rearrangement joins TRBV13 to TRBJ1-2, with D possibly TRBD1 on 6 matching bases. The V gene lost 3 bases and the J gene lost 1 base, with 9 bases spanning the gap. Germline-derived CDR1 and CDR2 are PRHDT and FYEKMQ (reference sequence). This CDR3 has 14 residues. The CDR3: CASSFRGGNYGYTF. CDR3 in DNA: TGTGCCAGCAGCTTTAGAGGGGGTAACTATGGCTACACCTTC.

V usage is TRBV11-3 and J usage is TRBJ2-1, with 10 bases matching TRBD2. V lost 6 bases and J lost 10; bases outside the gene matches: 3. This CDR3 has 12 amino acids. Germline V gives CDR1 SGHNT, CDR2 YENEEA. DNA for the CDR3: TGTGCCAGCAGTTTTAGCGGGGGGGAGCAGTTCTTC. It specifies CASSFSGGEQFF.

The gene calls are TRBV28 and TRBJ2-1; no reliable D call. The CDR3 runs 16 residues. The ends were cut back, 5 bases at V and 5 bases at J, with 19 bases in the middle. CDR1 and CDR2 from the germline V gene are MDHEN and SYDVKM. Here the CDR3 reads CASSRLLTPPHNEQFF. CDR3 in DNA: TGTGCCAGCAGTCGACTTCTCACCCCACCTCACAATGAGCAGTTCTTC. Complete variable domain (other parts from reference TRBV28 and TRBJ2-1): DVKVTQSSRYLVKRTGEKVFLECVQDMDHENMFWYRQDPGLGLRLIYFSYDVKMKEKGDIPEGYSVSREKKERFSLILESASTNQTSMYLCASSRLLTPPHNEQFFGPGTRLTVL.